This T cell receptor beta chain was retrieved from a study of control samples from healthy donors and cancer patients. The data were produced by immunoSEQ multiplex PCR, yet TCRdb's version contains in-frame clones alone and is incomplete. The sample gives 80,000 or so clones, about 95% of which show up once; around 6.4% is in the top ten. V lost 3 bases and J 9 bases, leaving 15 bases between the germline ends. The length of the CDR3 is 13 residues. Germline-derived CDR1 and CDR2 are SGHRS and YFSETQ. This clone was counted a single time. Input material: blood. The chain has TRBV5-1 and TRBJ1-1, with D maybe TRBD1 (6 bases). The sequence derives from a middle-aged woman in good health. The CDR3 protein is CASSSDGGVKAFF. The CDR3 DNA is TGCGCCAGCAGCTCGGACGGGGGCGTAAAAGCTTTCTTT.